This T cell receptor (beta chain) was captured in a study of early T cells in non-severe SARS-CoV-2 infection. Study information: The input, bulk RNA from unsorted whole blood, was sequenced, and chains were unpaired. Study observations and caveats: Matching with VDJdb favored anti-spike CD8 responses (missing private and CD4 specificities).

Each cDNA molecule carried a unique molecular identifier. TCRdb ran MiXCR on the 5' RACE reads and lists one entry per CDR3 protein. The sample has some 96,000 distinct CDR3 sequences, approximately 10% seen once; the top ten hold roughly 4.5%. In regard to this clonotype: The target antigen is unknown.

V dropped 0 bases and J dropped 7; count of bases not matched to a gene: 8. Germline V gives CDR1 SGHRS, CDR2 YFSETQ. The CDR3 extends over 18 amino acids. V gene TRBV5-1 combines with J gene TRBJ1-6; 12 bases align to TRBD1. The sequence was collected from an adult who was a healthcare worker with PCR-confirmed SARS-CoV-2 infection or an uninfected control (not recorded which). The sequencing used whole blood, collected at baseline. This chain's CDR3 is CASSLGNSGTGGNSPLHF. The DNA of the CDR3 is TGCGCCAGCAGCTTGGGTAACTCCGGGACAGGGGGCAATTCACCCCTCCACTTT.